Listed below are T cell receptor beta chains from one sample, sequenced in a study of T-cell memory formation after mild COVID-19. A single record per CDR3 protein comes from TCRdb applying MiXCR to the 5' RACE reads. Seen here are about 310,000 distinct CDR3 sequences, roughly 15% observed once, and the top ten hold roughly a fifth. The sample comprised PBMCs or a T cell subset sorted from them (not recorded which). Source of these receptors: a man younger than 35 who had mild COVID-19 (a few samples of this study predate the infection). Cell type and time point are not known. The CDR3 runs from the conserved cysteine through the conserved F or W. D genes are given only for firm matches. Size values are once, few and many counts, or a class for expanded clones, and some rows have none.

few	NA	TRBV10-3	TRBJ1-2	TGTGCCTCCCGCGGGGGGGAGTTAGCTAACTATGGCTACACCTTC	CASRGGELANYGYTF
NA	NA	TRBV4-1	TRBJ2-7	TGCGCCAGCAGCCAAGTCCCCGGGAGCTCCTACGAGCAGTACTTC	CASSQVPGSSYEQYF
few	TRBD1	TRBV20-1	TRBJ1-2	TGCAGTGCTAGAGTCTATACGACAGGGGACGGCTACACCTTC	CSARVYTTGDGYTF
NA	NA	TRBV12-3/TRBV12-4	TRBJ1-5	TGTGCCAGCAGCTCCGGTAGTCAGCCCCAGCATTTT	CASSSGSQPQHF
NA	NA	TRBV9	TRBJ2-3	TGTGCCAGCAGCGTAGTGTTTGCAGATACGCAGTATTTT	CASSVVFADTQYF
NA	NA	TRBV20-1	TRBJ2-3	TGCAGTGCCCTGCGTTCGGGTGGGTACACGCAGTATTTT	CSALRSGGYTQYF
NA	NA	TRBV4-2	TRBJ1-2	TGTGCCAGCAGCCAAGATCTCACATCATTCACAGCTCGGGGCTACACCTTC	CASSQDLTSFTARGYTF
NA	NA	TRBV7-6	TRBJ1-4	TGTGCCAGCAGCCCCCGACAGGTAGCAGAAAAACTGTTTTTT	CASSPRQVAEKLFF
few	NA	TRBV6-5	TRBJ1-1	TGTGCCAGCAGTTACTATTCCCAGAACACTGAAGCTTTCTTT	CASSYYSQNTEAFF
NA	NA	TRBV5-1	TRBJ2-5	TGCGCCAGCAGCTCCCTCGGAGAGACCCAGTACTTC	CASSSLGETQYF
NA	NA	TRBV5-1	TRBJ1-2	TGCGCCAGCAGCCCTCGAGACAGCGAAAGATCCTATGGCTACACCTTC	CASSPRDSERSYGYTF
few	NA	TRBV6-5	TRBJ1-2	TGTGCCAGCAGTCCAGGGAGAGGCGCTTATTATGGCTACACCTTC	CASSPGRGAYYGYTF
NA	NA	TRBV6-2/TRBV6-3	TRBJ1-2	TGTGCCAGCAGTTACTCGAGAATTCCAGTTCGACCCAACTATGGCTACACCTTC	CASSYSRIPVRPNYGYTF
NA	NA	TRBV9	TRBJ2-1	TGTGCCAGCAGTCCAAGAACTAGCTCTGAGCAGTTCTTC	CASSPRTSSEQFF
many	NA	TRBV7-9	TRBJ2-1	TGTGCCAGCAGCCCTCATGCGGGGCGAAGCTCCTACAATGAGCAGTTCTTC	CASSPHAGRSSYNEQFF
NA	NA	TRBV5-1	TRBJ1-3	TGCGCCAGCAGGCCCACAGGCGTCTCTGGAAACACCATATATTTT	CASRPTGVSGNTIYF
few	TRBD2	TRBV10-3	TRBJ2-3	TGTGCCATCAGCCCGGGACTAGCGGTACTTACGCAGTATTTT	CAISPGLAVLTQYF
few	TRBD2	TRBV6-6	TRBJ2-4	TGTGCCAGCAGTTACACGTGGTTAGCGGGGGACTTAGCCAAAAACATTCAGTACTTC	CASSYTWLAGDLAKNIQYF
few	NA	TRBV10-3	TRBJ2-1	TGTGCCATCAGCCGGGGGGCCCATGAGCAGTTCTTC	CAISRGAHEQFF
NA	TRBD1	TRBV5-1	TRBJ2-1	TGCGCCAGCAGCTTGGAAGGGGGCGGGGAGCAGTTCTTC	CASSLEGGGEQFF
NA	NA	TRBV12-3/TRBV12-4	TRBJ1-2	TGTGCCAGCAGTTTTAGGGGGAACTATGGCTACACCTTC	CASSFRGNYGYTF
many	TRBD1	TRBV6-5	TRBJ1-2	TGTGCCAGCAGTTACCGCGGGACAGGGGTTTATGGCTACACCTTC	CASSYRGTGVYGYTF
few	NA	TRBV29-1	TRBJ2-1	TGCAGCGTTGGGGTAGCCTTCAATGAGCAGTTCTTC	CSVGVAFNEQFF
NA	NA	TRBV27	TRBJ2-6	TGTGCCAGCAGTTCCCTCCCGGTTGGGGCCAACGTCCTGACTTTC	CASSSLPVGANVLTF
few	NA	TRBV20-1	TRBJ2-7	TGCAGTGCTAGAAAAATGGACACCAAAGTTGAGCAGTACTTC	CSARKMDTKVEQYF
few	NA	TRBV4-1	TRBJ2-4	TGCGCCAGCAGCCGCCTACCTGTGGGCATTCAGTACTTC	CASSRLPVGIQYF
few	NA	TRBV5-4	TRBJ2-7	TGTGCCAGCAGCTTGGATGGCGACTTGGAGGGGCAGTACTTC	CASSLDGDLEGQYF
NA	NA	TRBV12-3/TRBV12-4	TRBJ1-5	TGTGCCAGCAGTCCCTCGGGGGGGGTTCAGCCCCAGCATTTT	CASSPSGGVQPQHF
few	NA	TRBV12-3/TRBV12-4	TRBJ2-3	TGTGCCAGCAGTTTAATGAGCAGTACGCAGTATTTT	CASSLMSSTQYF
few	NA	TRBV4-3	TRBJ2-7	TGCGCCAGCAGCCAAGATCCTGGCGACTACGAGCAGTACTTC	CASSQDPGDYEQYF
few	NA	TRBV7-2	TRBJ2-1	TGTGCCAGCAGCCCCCACGCCAGGCATGAGCAGTTCTTC	CASSPHARHEQFF
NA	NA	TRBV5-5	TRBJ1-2	TGTGCCAGCAGCTTCGGGTCGGATAACTATGGCTACACCTTC	CASSFGSDNYGYTF
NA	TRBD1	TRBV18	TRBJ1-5	TGTGCCAGCTCCCAATGGACAGGCCTAAATCAGCCCCAGCATTTT	CASSQWTGLNQPQHF
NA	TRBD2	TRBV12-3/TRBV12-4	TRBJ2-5	TGTGCCAGCAGTACACTAGCGGGGGGGCGACAAGAGACCCAGTACTTC	CASSTLAGGRQETQYF
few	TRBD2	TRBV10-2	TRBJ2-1	TGCGCCACCCTGACTAGCGGAACCTACAATGAGCAGTTCTTC	CATLTSGTYNEQFF
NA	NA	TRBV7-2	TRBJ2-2	TGTGCCAGCACCCAGGGGCACCTGAGGGCCTTCACCGGGGAGCTGTTTTTT	CASTQGHLRAFTGELFF
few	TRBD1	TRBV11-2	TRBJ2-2	TGTGCCAGCAGCTTCCTCTCGGGGACAGGGTGGGACGGGGAGCTGTTTTTT	CASSFLSGTGWDGELFF
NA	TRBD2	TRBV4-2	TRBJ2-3	TGTGCCAGCAGCCGGAGACTAGCGGGGGGGCAGGGTCACACAGATACGCAGTATTTT	CASSRRLAGGQGHTDTQYF
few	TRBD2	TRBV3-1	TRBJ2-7	TGTGCCAGCAGCCAAGCTGAGCGGGGCTCCTACGAGCAGTACTTC	CASSQAERGSYEQYF
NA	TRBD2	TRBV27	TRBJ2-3	TGTGCCAGCAGTGGACTAGCGGGGGGCCGGTCCTATTTT	CASSGLAGGRSYF
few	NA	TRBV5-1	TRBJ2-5	TGCGCCAGCAGCTTGAAAGGGGCCGAAGAGACCCAGTACTTC	CASSLKGAEETQYF
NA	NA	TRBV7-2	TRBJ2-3	TGTGCCAGCAGCTTCGTCCGCTCCATCCCAGATACGCAGTATTTT	CASSFVRSIPDTQYF
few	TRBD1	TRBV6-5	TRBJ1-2	TGTGCCAGCAGTCCGGGACAGGGGGCCTCACATGGCTACACCTTC	CASSPGQGASHGYTF
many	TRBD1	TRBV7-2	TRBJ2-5	TGCGCCAGCAGCCGGGACAGGGGGGAGACCCAGTACTTC	CASSRDRGETQYF
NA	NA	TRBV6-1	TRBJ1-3	TGTGCCAGCGGGGGCGGACACTCTGGAAACACCATATATTTT	CASGGGHSGNTIYF
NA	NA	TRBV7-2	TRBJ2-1	TGTGCCAGCAGCTTAGACTTCAATGAGCAGTTCTTC	CASSLDFNEQFF
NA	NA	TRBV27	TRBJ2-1	TGTGCCAGCAGTTTATTTGGTTCCTACAATGAGCAGTTCTTC	CASSLFGSYNEQFF
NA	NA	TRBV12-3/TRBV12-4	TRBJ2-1	TGTGCCAGCAGTTTGACCAGGGTCGGGCAGTTCTTC	CASSLTRVGQFF